This TCR beta chain was sequenced for a study of OX40 agonist ivuxolimab in advanced cancers. Concerning the study at large: Ivuxolimab was a fully human IgG2 agonistic monoclonal antibody targeting the costimulatory receptor OX40 (CD134). Intravenous ivuxolimab was administered to patients every 2 weeks at six dose levels: 0.01, 0.1, 0.3, 1.5, 3 and 10 mg/kg. Among the approximately 54 dose-escalation patients, some 19 had hepatocellular carcinoma, 15 or so melanoma, 9 renal cell carcinoma and 9 head and neck cancer. In the dose-escalation cohort, approximately 82% of patients were male, and the mean age was approximately 60 years with a range of roughly 23 to 79. Prior anti-PD-1, anti-PD-L1 or anti-CTLA-4 therapy was permitted, and checkpoint inhibitors had been received by less than 45% of dose-escalation patients. Partial responses were achieved by three dose-escalation patients, of whom one had hepatocellular carcinoma and two had cutaneous melanoma. The point of sequencing TCRbeta in the periphery was to test whether ivuxolimab changed TCR sequence diversity and drove clonal T-cell expansion. The paper reports the monotherapy dose-escalation portion (N of about 54 patients) of the phase I ivuxolimab trial. Results and caveats for the whole study, not just this receptor: The antigen specificity of the clonally expanded peripheral T cells was not determined. In the 0.1-3.0 mg/kg groups, partial responders were among the patients with the lowest normalized peripheral clonal expansion, particularly in CD8+ T cells. After ivuxolimab, expanded clones were on average more numerous among CD8+ T cells than among CD4+ T cells. At doses of 0.1 to 3.0 mg/kg, clonal expansion of both CD4+ and CD8+ blood T cells was observed from baseline to week 6. Low levels of normalized T-cell clonal expansion were also seen in some patients who did not respond.

The CDR3 runs 16 amino acids, cysteine and phenylalanine included. The only DNA kept is the CDR3, 48 bases in frame from the first base. Taken from the germline V gene (reference sequence), the CDR1 and CDR2 loops are LNHNV and YYDKDF. V was cut back by 0 bases and J by 1 base, leaving a gap of 12 bases between them. To sequence the TCRbeta CDR3 region, genomic DNA was isolated from the sorted cells. The immunoSEQ Assay was used to sequence the TCRbeta CDR3 regions. The table comes from immuneACCESS by way of TCRdb, which keeps in-frame sequences with V and J called. Part of the clones is missing from these tables; in studies checked, under half for an unresolved V gene and the rest for unknown reasons. The sample yields approximately 91,000 clones; about nine tenths were counted once. The ten largest clonotypes hold 0.31% of the sample. Patients with autoimmune disease history or receiving systemic immunosuppression were excluded from the trial. Peripheral blood for TCR sequencing was drawn from every dose cohort at baseline, at cycle 4 day 1 and at cycle 7 day 1. The samples were taken from a phase I, first-in-human, multicenter, open-label dose-escalation trial of ivuxolimab. Adults with locally advanced or metastatic head and neck squamous cell, hepatocellular, melanoma or renal cell carcinoma were enrolled in the trial. Before TCR sequencing, CD4+ T cells and CD8+ T cells were sorted from peripheral blood as separate populations.

As to this clone: Its antigen is still unknown. No clone much larger than this one lies a single base away; base qualities are absent.

The TCR originated in an adult with an advanced solid tumor such as melanoma, head and neck, liver or kidney cancer. The sequence is built from TRBV15 and TRBJ2-5; the D gene is possibly TRBD1 or TRBD2, with 6 bases matching each. This specimen was CD4+ or CD8+ T cells sorted from blood, taken in a trial of the OX40 agonist ivuxolimab. The CDR3 reads CATSRDRGGSQETQYF. The bases are TGTGCCACCAGCAGAGACAGGGGAGGCTCCCAAGAGACCCAGTACTTC.